This is a list of T cell receptor beta chains from one sample in a study of blood T cell repertoires in COVID-19. Using immunoSEQ multiplex PCR, the repertoire was profiled, and TCRdb retains in-frame clones only, with some absent. The table has fewer than 250,000 clones, about 84% seen once. Sequenced input: PBMCs or T cells enriched from blood (not recorded which). Receptors originate from a woman aged 40 to 50 with acute COVID-19. The CDR3 runs from the conserved cysteine through the conserved F or W. The order of the fields is V gene, D gene, clone size, J gene, CDR3 DNA, CDR3 protein. D genes are given only for firm matches. Not all rows give a size; the values are once, few, many and, for expanded clones, a class.

>TRBV6-2/TRBV6-3|-|-|TRBJ2-1
TGTGCCAGCAGCCGGGGACTGAATGAGCAGTTCTTC
CASSRGLNEQFF
>TRBV11-3|-|-|TRBJ2-3
TGTGCCAGCAGCTATGGGACACTAAACACAGATACGCAGTATTTT
CASSYGTLNTDTQYF
>TRBV5-5|-|-|TRBJ1-6
TGTGCCAGCAGCCTGGACTGGAGCTCCTATAATTCACCCCTCCACTTT
CASSLDWSSYNSPLHF
>TRBV29-1|TRBD1|-|TRBJ1-1
TGCAGCGTGGCTAACAGGGGGCGTCGGACTGAAGCTTTCTTT
CSVANRGRRTEAFF
>TRBV7-3|TRBD1|-|TRBJ1-2
TGTGCCAGCAGCTTAGAACCCCGAAGACAGGGGGAAAAGGTTGGCTACACCTTC
CASSLEPRRQGEKVGYTF
>TRBV9|-|-|TRBJ1-3
TGTGCCAGCAGCCCCCAGGGAGGGGCGCTTGGAAACACCATATATTTT
CASSPQGGALGNTIYF
>TRBV6-5|-|-|TRBJ1-5
TGTGCCAGCAGTTACACAGGGTTAGGCAATCAGCCCCAGCATTTT
CASSYTGLGNQPQHF
>TRBV7-2|-|many|TRBJ2-2
TGTGCCAGCAGCAAGGACAGATCGAACACCGGGGAGCTGTTTTTT
CASSKDRSNTGELFF
>TRBV2|TRBD1|-|TRBJ1-5
TGTGCCAGCAGCGCGACAGGGGTACGTCAGCCCCAGCATTTT
CASSATGVRQPQHF
>TRBV18|-|once|TRBJ2-5
TGTGCCAGCTCACCACTGCGAGAGACCCAGTACTTC
CASSPLRETQYF
>TRBV5-1|TRBD2|-|TRBJ2-2
TGCGCCAGCAGCTCGGGGGGGACCGGGGAGCTGTTTTTT
CASSSGGTGELFF
>TRBV6-1|-|-|TRBJ2-1
TGTGCCAGCAGTGAAGGGCCCGTTTTAAATGAGCAGTTCTTC
CASSEGPVLNEQFF
>TRBV11-1|-|-|TRBJ1-1
TGTGCCAGCAGCCCCCCCCGGTGGGGCGAGAACACTGAAGCTTTCTTT
CASSPPRWGENTEAFF
>TRBV4-3|-|-|TRBJ1-2
TGCGCCAGCAGCCAAGTACACAGGTCTAACTATGGCTACACCTTC
CASSQVHRSNYGYTF
>TRBV7-3|-|-|TRBJ1-3
TGTGCCAGCAGCTTACGCGGACAACCTGGAAACACCATATATTTT
CASSLRGQPGNTIYF
>TRBV11-1|TRBD1|-|TRBJ1-1
TGTGCCAGCAGACTGACAGGGGGCGGCGAAGCTTTCTTT
CASRLTGGGEAFF
>TRBV3-1/TRBV3-2|TRBD1|-|TRBJ1-6
TGTGCCAGCAGCCAAGCCGCAGGGGGCGGCTCACCCCTCCACTTT
CASSQAAGGGSPLHF
>TRBV19|TRBD1|-|TRBJ2-1
TGTGCCAGTAGTATAGATCGCGGGACAGGCGATGAGCAGTTCTTC
CASSIDRGTGDEQFF
>TRBV12-3/TRBV12-4|-|-|TRBJ1-4
TGTGCCAGCAGAACAGGGCCTAATGAAAAACTGTTTTTT
CASRTGPNEKLFF
>TRBV11-2|-|-|TRBJ2-3
TGTGCCAGCAGCACGACCCCGGGTAACACAGATACGCAGTATTTT
CASSTTPGNTDTQYF
>TRBV19|-|-|TRBJ2-1
TGTGCCAGTAGTCGGGCAGGGGCTATCAATGAGCAGTTCTTC
CASSRAGAINEQFF
>TRBV7-2|-|-|TRBJ1-5
TGTGCCAGCAGCTTAGACGCAGGGGGCAATCAGCCCCAGCATTTT
CASSLDAGGNQPQHF
>TRBV3-1/TRBV3-2|-|-|TRBJ2-3
TGTGCCAGCAGCCCAGGGGCGTTCCTTAGCACAGATACGCAGTATTTT
CASSPGAFLSTDTQYF
>TRBV11-2|TRBD2|-|TRBJ2-1
TGTGCCAGCAGCTTAGTTGGACTAGCATCCTACAATGAGCAGTTCTTC
CASSLVGLASYNEQFF
>TRBV6-6|-|-|TRBJ1-1
TGTGCCAGCAGCACAAGCGGCACTGAAGCTTTCTTT
CASSTSGTEAFF
>TRBV14|TRBD1|once|TRBJ2-7
TGTGCCAGCAGCCCCTTAGACAGGGGATCCTACGAGCAGTACTTC
CASSPLDRGSYEQYF
>TRBV7-9|TRBD1|few|TRBJ2-7
TGTGCCAGCAGCTCCCGGGACAGGGTATCCTACGAGCAGTACTTC
CASSSRDRVSYEQYF
>TRBV30|-|-|TRBJ1-1
TGTGCCTGGAGTGTTTGGGGGGTCGGGACTGAAGCTTTCTTT
CAWSVWGVGTEAFF
>TRBV24-1|-|-|TRBJ1-1
TGTGCCACCAGACCCGGGACTATGAACACTGAAGCTTTCTTT
CATRPGTMNTEAFF
>TRBV5-4|TRBD1|-|TRBJ1-3
TGTGCCAGCAGCCAGGGGGGACAGTACTCTGGAAACACCATATATTTT
CASSQGGQYSGNTIYF
>TRBV5-1|-|-|TRBJ2-7
TGCGCCAGCAGCTCCCCCGGGACAAGATCCCACGAGCAGTACTTC
CASSSPGTRSHEQYF
>TRBV28|TRBD1|-|TRBJ1-4
TGTGCCAGCGGAAACAGGGGGCCCACTAATGAAAAACTGTTTTTT
CASGNRGPTNEKLFF
>TRBV14|TRBD1|-|TRBJ2-2
TGTGCCAGCAGCCATCGCCGCCGGACAGGCGCGAACACCGGGGAGCTGTTTTTT
CASSHRRRTGANTGELFF
>TRBV2|TRBD1|-|TRBJ1-2
TGTGCCAGCAGTGGCAGGGGGACTAACTATGGCTACACCTTC
CASSGRGTNYGYTF
>TRBV19|-|-|TRBJ1-5
TGTGCCAGTAGTATCGGGGGTAACGCTAATCAGCCCCAGCATTTT
CASSIGGNANQPQHF
>TRBV30|-|-|TRBJ1-5
TGTGCCTGGACCAACAGGGTGGATCAGCCCCAGCATTTT
CAWTNRVDQPQHF
>TRBV5-5|-|-|TRBJ1-2
TGTGCCAGCAGCTTGGCCTCAGGATCGATCTATGGCTACACCTTC
CASSLASGSIYGYTF
>TRBV10-3|TRBD1|-|TRBJ2-1
TGTGCCATCAGTGACCCTGACAGGGGGAGGTACAATGAGCAGTTCTTC
CAISDPDRGRYNEQFF
>TRBV7-9|TRBD1|-|TRBJ1-6
TGTGCCAGCAGCTTCGGTGGACAGGGTAATTCACCCCTCCACTTT
CASSFGGQGNSPLHF
>TRBV27|TRBD1|once|TRBJ2-1
TGTGCCAGCATCCTCGCCGGGACAGGGGGCAATGAGCAGTTCTTC
CASILAGTGGNEQFF
>TRBV3-1/TRBV3-2|-|-|TRBJ1-2
TGTGCCAGCAGCCCCCTAGGACAGAACAACTATGGCTACACCTTC
CASSPLGQNNYGYTF
>TRBV28|TRBD1|-|TRBJ1-5
TGTGCCAGCAGTTTTTTCTCAGGGGGTGGTAATCAGCCCCAGCATTTT
CASSFFSGGGNQPQHF
>TRBV18|TRBD1|-|TRBJ1-2
TGTGCCAGCTCCTACGGGACAGTTTCTAACTATGGCTACACCTTC
CASSYGTVSNYGYTF
>TRBV19|-|-|TRBJ2-6
TGTGCCAGTACCTTGTTGGTAGGGGCCTTTTCTGGGGCCAACGTCCTGACTTTC
CASTLLVGAFSGANVLTF
>TRBV28|-|-|TRBJ1-1
TGTGCCAGCAACGTGGGGGGAGCAAGGACTTTCTTT
CASNVGGARTFF
>TRBV27|-|-|TRBJ2-7
TGTGCCAGCAGTTTATCTCAGGGTAACGAGCAGTACTTC
CASSLSQGNEQYF
>TRBV5-1|-|-|TRBJ1-3
TGCGCCAGCAGCGCAGGGATTGGAAACACCATATATTTT
CASSAGIGNTIYF
>TRBV5-4|-|-|TRBJ2-2
TGTGCCAGCAGCTTGGACTTCGTTACGGGGGAGCTGTTTTTT
CASSLDFVTGELFF
>TRBV29-1|TRBD1|-|TRBJ1-1
TGCAGCGTGGGACAGGCCTACACTGAAGCTTTCTTT
CSVGQAYTEAFF
>TRBV19|-|once|TRBJ1-2
TGTGCCAGTAGTATGCTCAGGGCTTGGACTAACTATGGCTACACCTTC
CASSMLRAWTNYGYTF
>TRBV9|-|-|TRBJ2-2
TGTGCCAGCAGCGTGCGACAATACGGGGAGCTGTTTTTT
CASSVRQYGELFF
>TRBV10-3|TRBD1|once|TRBJ2-7
TGTGCCACCGGACAGGGAGGTCAAAGCCCCTCCTACGAGCAGTACTTC
CATGQGGQSPSYEQYF
>TRBV6-2/TRBV6-3|-|-|TRBJ2-7
TGTGCCAGCAGTTTGACAGTCCCCTACGAGCAGTACTTC
CASSLTVPYEQYF
>TRBV29-1|-|-|TRBJ2-2
TGCAGCGTTGTGGGCGGGGGCCCTAACACCGGGGAGCTGTTTTTT
CSVVGGGPNTGELFF
>TRBV7-9|TRBD1|-|TRBJ1-2
TGTGCCAGCAGCGTAGACAGGGGGCAATCTCACACCTTC
CASSVDRGQSHTF